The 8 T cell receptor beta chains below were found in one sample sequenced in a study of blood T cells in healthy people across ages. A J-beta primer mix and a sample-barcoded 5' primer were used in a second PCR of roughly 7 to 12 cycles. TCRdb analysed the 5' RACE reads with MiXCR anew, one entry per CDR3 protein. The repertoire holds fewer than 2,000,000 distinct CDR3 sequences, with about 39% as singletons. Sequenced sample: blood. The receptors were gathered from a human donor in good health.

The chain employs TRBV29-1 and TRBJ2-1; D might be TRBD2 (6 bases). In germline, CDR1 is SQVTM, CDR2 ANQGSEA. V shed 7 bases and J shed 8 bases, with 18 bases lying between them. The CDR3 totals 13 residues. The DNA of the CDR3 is TGCAGCGGGTTCGGGACTTACAGCGATGAGCAGTTCTTC. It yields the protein CSGFGTYSDEQFF.

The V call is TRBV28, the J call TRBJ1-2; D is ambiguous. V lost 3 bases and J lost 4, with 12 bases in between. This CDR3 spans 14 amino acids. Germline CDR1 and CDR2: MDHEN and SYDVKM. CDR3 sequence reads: CASSFSAPSYGYTF. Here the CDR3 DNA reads TGTGCCAGCAGTTTCTCAGCTCCCTCCTATGGCTACACCTTC.

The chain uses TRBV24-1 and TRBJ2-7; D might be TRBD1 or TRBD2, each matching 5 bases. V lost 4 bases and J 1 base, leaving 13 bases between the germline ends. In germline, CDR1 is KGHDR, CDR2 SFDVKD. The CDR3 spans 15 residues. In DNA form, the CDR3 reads TGTGCCACCAGTGACTACCGGGACGGTTCCTACGAGCAGTACTTC. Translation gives CATSDYRDGSYEQYF.

The CDR3 loop reads CAIGLAGVSYNEQFF. The CDR3 DNA sequence: TGTGCCATCGGACTAGCGGGGGTGTCCTACAATGAGCAGTTCTTC. The rearrangement joins TRBV10-3 to TRBJ2-1; TRBD2 matches at 13 bases. Germline V gene sequence: CDR1 ENHRY, CDR2 SYGVKD. The J segment lost 1 base and the V segment lost 8 bases, leaving 2 bases of the junction unmatched. The CDR3 is 15 residues long.

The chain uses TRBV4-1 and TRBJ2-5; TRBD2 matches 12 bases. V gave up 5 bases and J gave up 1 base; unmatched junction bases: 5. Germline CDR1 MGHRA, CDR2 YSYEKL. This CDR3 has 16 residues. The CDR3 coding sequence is TGCGCCAGCAGCTCTCTAGCGGGGGGGTTCCAAGAGACCCAGTACTTC. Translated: CASSSLAGGFQETQYF.

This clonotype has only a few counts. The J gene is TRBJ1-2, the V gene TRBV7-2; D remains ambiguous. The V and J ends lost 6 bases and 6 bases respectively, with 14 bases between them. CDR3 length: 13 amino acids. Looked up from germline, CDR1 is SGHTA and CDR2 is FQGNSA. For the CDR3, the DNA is TGTGCCAGCAGTTTGGCCCTCGAAGATGGCTACACCTTC. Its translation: CASSLALEDGYTF.

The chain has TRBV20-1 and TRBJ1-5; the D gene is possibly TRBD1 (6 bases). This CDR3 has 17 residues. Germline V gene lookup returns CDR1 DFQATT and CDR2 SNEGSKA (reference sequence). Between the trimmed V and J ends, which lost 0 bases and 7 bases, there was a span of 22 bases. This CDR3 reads CSARDARKQGALQPQHF. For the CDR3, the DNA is TGCAGTGCTAGAGATGCGCGGAAACAGGGTGCTTTGCAGCCCCAGCATTTT.

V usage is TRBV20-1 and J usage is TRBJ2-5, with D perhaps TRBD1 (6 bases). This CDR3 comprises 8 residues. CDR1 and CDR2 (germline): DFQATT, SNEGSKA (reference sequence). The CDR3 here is CRGGTQYF. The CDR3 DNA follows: TGCAGAGGGGGTACCCAGTACTTC.